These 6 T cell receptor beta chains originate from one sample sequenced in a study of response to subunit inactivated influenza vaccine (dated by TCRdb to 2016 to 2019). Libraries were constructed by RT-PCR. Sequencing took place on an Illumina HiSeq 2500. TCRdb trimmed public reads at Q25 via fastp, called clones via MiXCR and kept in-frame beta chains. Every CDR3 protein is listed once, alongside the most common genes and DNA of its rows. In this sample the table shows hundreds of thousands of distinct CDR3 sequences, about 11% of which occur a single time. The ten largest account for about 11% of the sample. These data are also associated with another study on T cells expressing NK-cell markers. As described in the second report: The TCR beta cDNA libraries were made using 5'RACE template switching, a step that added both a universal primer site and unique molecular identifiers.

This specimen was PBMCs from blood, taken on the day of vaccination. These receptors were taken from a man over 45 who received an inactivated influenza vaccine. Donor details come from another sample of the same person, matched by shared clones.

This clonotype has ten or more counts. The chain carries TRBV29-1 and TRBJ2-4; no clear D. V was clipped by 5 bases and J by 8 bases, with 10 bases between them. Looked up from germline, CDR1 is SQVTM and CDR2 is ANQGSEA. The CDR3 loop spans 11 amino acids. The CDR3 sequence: CSVTNSDIQYF. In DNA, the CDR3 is TGCAGCGTTACGAATTCGGACATTCAGTACTTC.

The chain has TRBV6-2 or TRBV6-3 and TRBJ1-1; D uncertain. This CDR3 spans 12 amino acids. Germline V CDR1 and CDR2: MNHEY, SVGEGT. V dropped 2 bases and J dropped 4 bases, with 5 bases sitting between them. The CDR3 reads CASSYDRTEAFF. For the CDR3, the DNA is TGTGCCAGCAGTTACGATCGCACTGAAGCTTTCTTT.

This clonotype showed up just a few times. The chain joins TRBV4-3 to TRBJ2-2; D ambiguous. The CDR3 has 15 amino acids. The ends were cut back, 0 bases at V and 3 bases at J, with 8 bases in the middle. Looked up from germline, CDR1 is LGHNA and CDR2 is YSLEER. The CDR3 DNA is TGCGCCAGCAGCCAAGAAGGGTGGTACACCGGGGAGCTGTTTTTT. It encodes CASSQEGWYTGELFF.

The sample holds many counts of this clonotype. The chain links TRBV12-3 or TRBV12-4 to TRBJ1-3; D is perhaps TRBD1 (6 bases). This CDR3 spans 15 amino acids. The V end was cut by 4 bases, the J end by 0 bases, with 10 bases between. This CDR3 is CASSSRGYSGNTIYF. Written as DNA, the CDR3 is TGTGCCAGCAGTTCGAGGGGGTACTCTGGAAACACCATATATTTT.

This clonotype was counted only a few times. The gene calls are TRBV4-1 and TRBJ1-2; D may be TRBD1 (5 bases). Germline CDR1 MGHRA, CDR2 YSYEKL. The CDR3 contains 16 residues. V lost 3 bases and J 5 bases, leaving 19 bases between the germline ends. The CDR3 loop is CASSQTVGRVWYGYTF. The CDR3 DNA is TGCGCCAGCAGCCAGACCGTGGGCAGGGTATGGTATGGCTACACCTTC.

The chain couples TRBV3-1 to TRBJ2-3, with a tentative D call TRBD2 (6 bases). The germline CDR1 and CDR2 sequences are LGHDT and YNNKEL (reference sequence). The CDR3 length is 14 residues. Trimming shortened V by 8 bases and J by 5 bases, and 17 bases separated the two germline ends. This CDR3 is CASQPRGGKDTQYF. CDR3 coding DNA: TGTGCCAGCCAGCCAAGGGGCGGGAAAGATACGCAGTATTTT.